The table lists the clone carrying this TCR beta chain with a few counts. Its cognate antigen is unknown. Through template switching, a universal primer site was introduced, and the cDNA contained unique molecular identifiers. Using its own MiXCR run on the 5' RACE reads, TCRdb lists one record per CDR3 protein. Here the sample spans 1.5 million to 2 million distinct CDR3 sequences, about 30% being singletons. This entry comes from a study of identical twins. Study conclusions and caveats: Excess low generation probability was seen in twin-shared out-of-frame alpha sequences. Excess twin sharing in beta out-of-frame sequences was weaker.

The V gene end was trimmed by 6 bases and the J gene end by 2 bases; junction bases not matched to a gene: 4. This CDR3 is built from 15 residues. CDR1 and CDR2 from the germline V gene are MNHEY and SVGEGT. This receptor was obtained from a newborn girl in good health. Sequencing was done on a sample of cord blood. The J gene is TRBJ2-3, the V gene TRBV6-2 or TRBV6-3; 11 bases are a match to TRBD1. CDR3 nucleotides: TGTGCCAGCAGCAACGGACAGGGGGCCACAGATACGCAGTATTTT. Residues: CASSNGQGATDTQYF.